These T cell receptor beta chains were read from a single sample in a study of CD8+CD57+ T cells in acquired aplastic anemia. In TCRdb, the reads were re-called with MiXCR into one record per CDR3 protein. The sample yields more than 150,000 distinct CDR3 sequences, 48% seen once. The sample was sorted CD4+, CD8+, or CD8+CD57+ T cells (not recorded which) from PBMCs. The source of these receptors is a human donor with aplastic anemia. The CDR3 runs from the conserved cysteine through the conserved F or W. Fields, in order: V gene, CDR3 length, D gene, CDR3 protein. A D gene is named only where the DNA matches it firmly.

TRBV24-1 | 16 | TRBD1 | CATSEHHRGLNYGYTF
TRBV2 | 10 | . | CATLHSPLHF
TRBV5-1 | 14 | TRBD1 | CASSLRTGGIEQYF
TRBV20-1 | 14 | TRBD1 | CSARHTGGFGVAFF
TRBV25-1 | 14 | . | CASSNRARNTEAFF
TRBV3-1 | 14 | . | CASSLRDGQETQYF
TRBV29-1 | 13 | . | CSVEWDGFYEQYF
TRBV20-1 | 15 | . | CSADLRAGSVYGYTF
TRBV5-6 | 13 | TRBD2 | CASSRGLGETQYF
TRBV7-9 | 12 | . | CAPGPTTDTQYF
TRBV24-1 | 13 | . | CATPGTGGNTIYF
TRBV3-1 | 12 | . | CASSQDQRKQYF
TRBV18 | 13 | . | CASSPSHRDEQYF
TRBV2 | 15 | . | CASSDLDSSIYEQYF
TRBV11-3 | 12 | . | CASSLRDNEQFF
TRBV24-1 | 15 | TRBD2 | CATSDTSGSADTQYF
TRBV11-2 | 16 | . | CASSLDLRIVNYGYTF